This T cell receptor (beta chain) came from a study of cytomegalovirus exposure and HLA in healthy donors. About this clone: Additional DNA sequences in this sample encode the identical CDR3.

The PCR had 60 Vbeta and 13 Jbeta primers. Data came from immunoSEQ multiplex PCR; TCRdb stores just in-frame clones and leaves some out. The repertoire has more than 120,000 clones, roughly four fifths of them found once; the top ten carry approximately 2.3%. Germline assignment: CDR1 SGHVS and CDR2 FQNEAQ. The CDR3 has 15 residues. Unmatched junction bases numbered 5, after V lost 6 bases and J lost 0 bases. The receptor was isolated from a male donor in good health and CMV-seronegative. The sample comprised PBMCs. The rearrangement links TRBV7-8 to TRBJ1-5, with 7 bases matching TRBD1. CDR3 region: CASSAGQNSNQPQHF. In DNA form, the CDR3 reads TGTGCCAGCAGTGCGGGACAGAATAGCAATCAGCCCCAGCATTTT.